This paragraph covers one T cell receptor (beta chain) sequence. Its antigen is currently unknown. Between the trimmed V and J ends, which lost 7 bases and 4 bases, there was a span of 6 bases. The CDR3 runs 11 residues. Germline V gene sequence: CDR1 SEHNR, CDR2 FQNEAQ (reference sequence). 5'RACE template switching generated TCR cDNA, adding a universal primer site and UMIs. Using its own MiXCR run on the 5' RACE reads, TCRdb lists one record per CDR3 protein. The sample has 450,000 to 600,000 distinct CDR3 sequences, about 17% seen once; the top ten hold approximately 15%. This specimen belongs to a study of T cells after yellow fever vaccination. Study-wide results and caveats: The booster saw the reappearance of most primary-vaccination clones (around 95% CD4, around 90% CD8). Researchers cautioned that FACS-sorted repertoires could harbor abundant clonotypes contaminating from the bulk population.

The chain carries TRBV7-9 and TRBJ2-3; D gene ambiguous. This TCR derives from a man aged 18 to 30 who received the YFV17D yellow fever vaccine. The sequences come from PBMCs, collected about 5 days after the first yellow fever vaccination. The CDR3 DNA reads TGTGCCAGCATCAGCCCAGATACGCAGTATTTT. This translates into CASISPDTQYF. Combining the CDR3 with reference TRBV7-9 and TRBJ2-3 gives the whole variable domain DTGVSQNPRHKITKRGQNVTFRCDPISEHNRLYWYRQTLGQGPEFLTYFQNEAQLEKSRLLSDRFSAERPKGSFSTLEIQRTEQGDSAMYLCASISPDTQYFGPGTRLTVL.